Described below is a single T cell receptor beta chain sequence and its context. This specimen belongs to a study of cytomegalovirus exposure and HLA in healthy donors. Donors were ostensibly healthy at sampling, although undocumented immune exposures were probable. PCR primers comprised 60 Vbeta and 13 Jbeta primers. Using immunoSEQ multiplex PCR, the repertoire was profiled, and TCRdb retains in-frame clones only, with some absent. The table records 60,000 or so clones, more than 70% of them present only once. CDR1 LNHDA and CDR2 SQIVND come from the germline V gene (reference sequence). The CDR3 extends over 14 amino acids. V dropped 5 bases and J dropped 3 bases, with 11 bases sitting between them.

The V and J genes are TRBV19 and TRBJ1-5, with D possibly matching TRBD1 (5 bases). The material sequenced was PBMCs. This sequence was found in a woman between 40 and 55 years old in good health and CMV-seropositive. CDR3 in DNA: TGTGCCAGTAGTCTGGGCAGGGTCAATCAGCCCCAGCATTTT. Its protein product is CASSLGRVNQPQHF.